The rows below give T cell receptor beta chains drawn from one sample of a study of vaccination and CD4 T cells after COVID-19. Their recognized antigens are unknown. TCRdb reprocessed the PCR reads with MiXCR, giving one entry per CDR3 protein. The sample holds approximately 4,900 distinct CDR3 sequences; roughly 27% are singletons and the top ten take around 24%. The material sequenced was CD4+ T cells from blood, cultured in vitro, taken after SARS-CoV-2 vaccination. The receptors stem from a human donor who had recovered from COVID-19. Both conserved end residues are part of each CDR3. The D gene is left open where the match is weak. Some rows mark clone size as missing; the rest say once, few, many or name a class of expanded clone.

j_call v_call clone_size d_call cdr3_nt cdr3_aa
TRBJ1-5 TRBV7-9 - - TGTGCCAGCAGTAATCAAGGGAATCAGCCCCAGCATTTT CASSNQGNQPQHF
TRBJ1-6 TRBV19 few - TGTGCCAGTAGTCAGAGCCTGAATTCACCCCTCCACTTT CASSQSLNSPLHF
TRBJ2-7 TRBV6-2/TRBV6-3 - TRBD2 TGTGCCAGCAGTACCCGGGGGGGTACCTACGAGCAGTACTTC CASSTRGGTYEQYF
TRBJ2-2 TRBV7-3 few TRBD1 TGTGCCAGCAGCAGAGGGGGCCGGTCTAACACCGGGGAGCTGTTTTTT CASSRGGRSNTGELFF
TRBJ2-4 TRBV28 - - TGTGCCAGCGGCGCAGGTGGGCTAGCCAAAAACATTCAGTACTTC CASGAGGLAKNIQYF
TRBJ2-7 TRBV7-2 medium-sized - TGTGCCAGCAGCTCCTTTGGGGGCTACGAGCAGTACTTC CASSSFGGYEQYF
TRBJ1-5 TRBV7-8 few TRBD1 TGTGCCAGCAGCTTGGGGACAGGGGCTAGCAATCAGCCCCAGCATTTT CASSLGTGASNQPQHF
TRBJ2-3 TRBV7-3 - TRBD2 TGTGCCAGCAGCTTTCTCCCTAGCGGGGGGAGAGCAGATACGCAGTATTTT CASSFLPSGGRADTQYF
TRBJ1-1 TRBV19 few TRBD1 TGTGCCAGTAGTAGAGGGGGCAGGAAGGTCACTGAAGCTTTCTTT CASSRGGRKVTEAFF
TRBJ2-1 TRBV15 - - TGTGCCACCAGCAGAGATGTAGGCTCAAACAATGAGCAGTTCTTC CATSRDVGSNNEQFF
TRBJ2-2 TRBV20-1 few - TGCAGTGCTAGGGAGGGGACCGGGGAGCTGTTTTTT CSAREGTGELFF
TRBJ2-5 TRBV6-2/TRBV6-3 - - TGTGCCAGCGGACCTAGGGCTAGAGAGACCCAGTACTTC CASGPRARETQYF
TRBJ1-2 TRBV6-2/TRBV6-3 - TRBD1 TGTGCCAGCAGTGACAGACAGGGTCCCTATGGCTACACCTTC CASSDRQGPYGYTF
TRBJ2-7 TRBV18 - - TGTGCCAGCTCAACAACAGGGTACGAGCAGTACTTC CASSTTGYEQYF
TRBJ2-2 TRBV2 - - TGTGCCAGCAGTGGGAGCGGGGGGGAGCTGTTTTTT CASSGSGGELFF
TRBJ2-7 TRBV7-9 few - TGTGCCAGCAGCCGTACTAGCACCTACGAGCAGTACTTC CASSRTSTYEQYF
TRBJ2-7 TRBV11-3 - TRBD1 TGTGCCAGCAGCTTAGCGGGACAGTCTACCTACGAGCAGTACTTC CASSLAGQSTYEQYF
TRBJ1-2 TRBV6-5 - - TGTGTCAGCAGTTCACAGGGAAATGGCTACACCTTC CVSSSQGNGYTF
TRBJ1-5 TRBV20-1 medium-sized TRBD1 TGCAGTGCTAGTGGGGGTAACAGGGGCCGACCCCTCCAGCATTTT CSASGGNRGRPLQHF
TRBJ2-5 TRBV10-3 few TRBD2 TGTGCCATCAGTGAGGGACTAGCGGGTACCCAAGAGACCCAGTACTTC CAISEGLAGTQETQYF
TRBJ2-7 TRBV20-1 medium-sized - TGCAGTGCTAGGGCGACCTCTACCTACGAGCAGTACTTC CSARATSTYEQYF
TRBJ1-2 TRBV20-1 medium-sized - TGCAGTGCTAGAGAGTCCAGGGGCGGCGGCTACACCTTC CSARESRGGGYTF
TRBJ1-5 TRBV7-8 - TRBD1 TGTGCCAGCAGCAAAGCACCCGGGACAGGGTATAGCAATCAGCCCCAGCATTTT CASSKAPGTGYSNQPQHF
TRBJ1-2 TRBV27 - TRBD1 TGTGCCAGCAGTTACAGACAGGGGACCCTCTATGGCTACACCTTC CASSYRQGTLYGYTF